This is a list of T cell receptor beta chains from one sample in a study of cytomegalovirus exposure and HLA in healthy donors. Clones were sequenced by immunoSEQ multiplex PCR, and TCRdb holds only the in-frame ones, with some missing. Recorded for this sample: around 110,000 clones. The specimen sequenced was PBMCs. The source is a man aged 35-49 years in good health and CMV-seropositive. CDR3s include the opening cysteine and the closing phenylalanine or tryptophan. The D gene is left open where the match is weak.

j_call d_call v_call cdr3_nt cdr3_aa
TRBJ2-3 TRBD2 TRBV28 TGTGCCAGCAGTTCCCGGGAGGGGGGCACAGATACGCAGTATTTT CASSSREGGTDTQYF
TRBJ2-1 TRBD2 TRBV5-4 TGTGCCAGCAGCTTGGACTCGTCAGGCGGGAGTTTCCTCTTC CASSLDSSGGSFLF
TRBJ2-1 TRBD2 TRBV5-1 TGCGCCAGCAGCCCGGTTGATAGCGGGAGGTTGGATGAGCAGTTCTTC CASSPVDSGRLDEQFF
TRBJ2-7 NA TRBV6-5 TGTGCCAGCAGAGACCTCAGAGGCGAGCAGTACTTC CASRDLRGEQYF
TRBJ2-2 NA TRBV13 TGTGCCAGCAGCCGAACAGGGCCCACCGGGGAGCTGTTTTTT CASSRTGPTGELFF
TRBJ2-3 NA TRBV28 TGTGCCAGCAGTAGCAAGCGCCCCACAGATACGCAGTATTTT CASSSKRPTDTQYF
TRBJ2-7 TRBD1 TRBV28 TGTGCCAGCCTGGACAGGGCGGACAACGAGCAGTACTTC CASLDRADNEQYF
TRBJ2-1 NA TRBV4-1 TGCGCCAGCAGCCCCGAGACGGGTTTTAGGTACAATGAGCAGTTCTTC CASSPETGFRYNEQFF
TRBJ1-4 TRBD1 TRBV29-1 TGCAGCGCCACTGAGCCAGGGGGAGAAAAACTGTTTTTT CSATEPGGEKLFF
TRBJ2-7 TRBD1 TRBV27 TGTGCCAGCAGTTTATCACTTGCAGGGGGCCCTCCCTACGAGCAGTACTTC CASSLSLAGGPPYEQYF
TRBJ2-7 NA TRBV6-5 TGTGCCAGCAGTTACAGGAGGACCACCACCTACGAGCAGTACTTC CASSYRRTTTYEQYF
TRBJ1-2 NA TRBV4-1 TGCGCCAGCAGCCAAGGGGGACTAAATTATGGCTACACCTTC CASSQGGLNYGYTF
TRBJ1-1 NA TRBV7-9 TGTGCCAGCAGCGGGGCCCTGGGGCCTGAAGCTTTCTTT CASSGALGPEAFF